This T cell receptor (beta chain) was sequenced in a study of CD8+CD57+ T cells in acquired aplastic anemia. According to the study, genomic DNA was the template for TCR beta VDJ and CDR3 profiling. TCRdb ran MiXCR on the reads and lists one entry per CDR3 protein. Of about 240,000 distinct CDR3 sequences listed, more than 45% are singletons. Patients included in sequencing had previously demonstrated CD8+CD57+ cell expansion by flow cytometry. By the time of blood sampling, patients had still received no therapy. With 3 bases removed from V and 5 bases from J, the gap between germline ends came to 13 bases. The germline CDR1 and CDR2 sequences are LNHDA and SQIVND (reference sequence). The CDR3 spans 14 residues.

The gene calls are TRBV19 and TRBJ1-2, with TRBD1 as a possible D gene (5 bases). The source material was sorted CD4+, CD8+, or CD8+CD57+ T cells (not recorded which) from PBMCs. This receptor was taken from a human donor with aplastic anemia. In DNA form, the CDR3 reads TGTGCCAGTAGTATTCGTGGGGCCCCGTATGGCTACACCTTC. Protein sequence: CASSIRGAPYGYTF.